Given below is one T cell receptor (beta chain) in context. As handled by the study authors: Reference gene primer amplification gave estimated nucleated cell counts. Method: immunoSEQ multiplex PCR; TCRdb's copy keeps in-frame clones and lacks some. The V and J calls and the clone size are those of that table, but D and trimming were determined from the DNA. The sample shows roughly 280,000 clones, roughly 90% of them seen only once. The data were taken from a study of blood T cell repertoires in COVID-19. Whole-study context: Samples came from the United States, Italy and Spain, spanning acute and convalescent COVID-19. PBMCs, B-cell-depleted T cells, or T cells provided the cDNA or gDNA that made up the material.

The V gene's germline CDR1 is SGHRS and CDR2 YFSETQ. The CDR3 has 15 residues. Deletions cut 7 bases from V and 3 bases from J, with 19 bases between. The source of this sequence is a man aged 50-59 years with acute or convalescent COVID-19. The sequenced material came from peripheral blood. The chain is built from TRBV5-1 and TRBJ1-1, with D tentatively TRBD1 (5 bases). CDR3 protein: CASGIGGIRDTEAFF. DNA of the CDR3: TGCGCCAGCGGCATAGGTGGTATCAGGGACACTGAAGCTTTCTTT.